The next 26 T cell receptor beta chains were all read from a single sample in a study of beta chain features in type 1 diabetes (dated by TCRdb to 2016 to 2018). Library creation used the immunoSEQ multiplex PCR assay. The entire amount of isolated RNA was reverse transcribed using the High Capacity cDNA Reverse Transcription Kit, so the sequenced TCRB transcripts were expressed ones. In TCRdb, the immuneACCESS table is reduced to in-frame sequences with V and J assigned. These tables do not hold every clone; where another copy was compared, an unresolved V gene accounts for under half, and the others remain unexplained. The sample has about 180,000 clones on record, about 13% of them singletons. The biggest ten clones account for less than 0.7% of the sample. Sequencing input: central memory CD4+ T cells from blood. These receptors all stem from a young woman in good health.

This sequence joins TRBV27 and TRBJ1-5; 11 positions agree with TRBD1. The V gene's germline CDR1 is MNHEY and CDR2 SMNVEV (reference sequence). Trimming took 6 bases from V and 7 from J; bases not matched to a gene: 11. The CDR3 extends over 16 amino acids. The CDR3 region has the DNA TGTGCCAGCAGCCGAAGGACAGGGGGCACAGGACAGCCCCAGCATTTT. Translated: CASSRRTGGTGQPQHF.

This clone has more than one count but fewer than ten. The CDR3 loop reads CASRTGLANTDTQYF. Written as DNA, the CDR3 is TGTGCCAGTAGAACGGGACTAGCGAACACAGATACGCAGTATTTT. This chain links TRBV19 with TRBJ2-3, with TRBD2 matching over 10 bases. The CDR3 has 15 residues. The germline gives CDR1 LNHDA, CDR2 SQIVND (reference sequence). After removal of 6 bases from V and 2 bases from J, the junction contained 5 bases not matched to a gene.

As regards this clone: The same CDR3 can be traced to other DNA sequences in this sample. The chain has TRBV9 and TRBJ2-1; D perhaps matches TRBD2 (6 bases). V shed 0 bases and J shed 4 bases, with 11 bases lying between them. The germline gives CDR1 SGDLS, CDR2 YYNGEE. The CDR3 covers 15 residues. The CDR3 sequence: CASSVVPSGYNEQFF. CDR3 DNA sequence: TGTGCCAGCAGCGTAGTCCCCAGCGGGTACAATGAGCAGTTCTTC. Drawing the rest from reference TRBV9 and TRBJ2-1, the complete variable domain is DSGVTQTPKHLITATGQRVTLRCSPRSGDLSVYWYQQSLDQGLQFLIQYYNGEERAKGNILERFSAQQFPDLHSELNLSSLELGDSALYFCASSVVPSGYNEQFFGPGTRLTVL.

The rearrangement joins TRBV30 to TRBJ2-7; 10 nucleotides align to TRBD2. This CDR3 comprises 14 residues. V shed 2 bases and J 5 bases; nucleotides not matched to a gene: 6. Germline V gene data show CDR1 as GTSNPN and CDR2 as SVGIG (reference sequence). Here the CDR3 reads CAWSWASGRDEQYF. In DNA form, the CDR3 reads TGTGCCTGGAGTTGGGCTAGCGGGAGAGACGAGCAGTACTTC.

The chain links TRBV7-9 to TRBJ2-1; TRBD2 aligns across 7 bases. CDR1 is SEHNR and CDR2 is FQNEAQ in the germline V gene (reference sequence). V lost 0 bases, J lost 7 bases, and 9 bases stayed unmatched. The CDR3 length is 16 residues. The CDR3: CASSLAVAGAGNEQFF. In DNA form, the CDR3 reads TGTGCCAGCAGCTTAGCCGTTGCGGGAGCAGGGAATGAGCAGTTCTTC.

This clone was counted a few times. The rearrangement links TRBV5-1 to TRBJ2-3; D is perhaps TRBD2 (6 bases). Germline V gene data show CDR1 as SGHRS and CDR2 as YFSETQ. Between the trimmed V and J ends, which lost 2 bases and 1 base, there was a span of 11 bases. The CDR3 has 15 amino acids. The CDR3 here is CASSLTASGTDTQYF. CDR3 nucleotides: TGCGCCAGCAGCTTAACGGCTAGCGGCACAGATACGCAGTATTTT.

This sequence joins TRBV18 and TRBJ2-5; D remains ambiguous. The CDR3 totals 15 residues. CDR1 and CDR2 from the germline V gene are KGHSH and LQKENI. V lost 2 bases to trimming and J lost 5 bases, with 15 bases between them. CDR3 sequence: CASSPAGTQRETQYF. CDR3 nucleotide sequence: TGTGCCAGCTCACCAGCAGGAACTCAACGGGAGACCCAGTACTTC.

A few counts support this clone. V is TRBV7-2 and J is TRBJ2-1, with 11 bases that match TRBD2. Looked up from germline, CDR1 is SGHTA and CDR2 is FQGNSA. This CDR3 has 15 residues. V lost 6 bases to trimming and J lost 10 bases; unmatched junction nucleotides: 11. This CDR3 is CASRLTSGSRTEQFF. In DNA form, the CDR3 reads TGTGCCAGCAGACTTACTAGCGGGAGCCGCACAGAGCAGTTCTTC.

The CDR3 is CASSSGRDRGTDTQYF. The CDR3 DNA follows: TGTGCCAGCAGCTCCGGTCGGGACAGGGGCACAGATACGCAGTATTTT. The rearrangement uses TRBV5-4 and TRBJ2-3; 9 nucleotides agree with TRBD1. J lost 1 base, V lost 3 bases, and 6 bases had no gene match. The CDR3 extends over 16 amino acids. Germline V CDR1 and CDR2: SGHNT, YYREEE (reference sequence).

This clone was counted between two and nine times. J is TRBJ2-7 and V is TRBV15; a possible D gene is TRBD1 (6 bases). There are 17 residues in the CDR3. CDR1 and CDR2 (germline): LNHNV, YYDKDF (reference sequence). The V gene lost 1 base and the J gene lost 0 bases, with 16 bases spanning the gap. In DNA, the CDR3 is TGTGCCACCAGCAGAGGGGGAAGACAGGCCGGCTCCTACGAGCAGTACTTC. Amino acid sequence: CATSRGGRQAGSYEQYF.

The V gene is TRBV19, the J gene TRBJ2-3; 7 positions match TRBD2. The CDR3 length is 14 residues. V lost 5 bases, J lost 5 bases, and 7 bases stayed unmatched. CDR1 and CDR2 from the germline V gene are LNHDA and SQIVND (reference sequence). CDR3 residues: CASSVTSYVDTQYF. The CDR3 DNA sequence: TGTGCCAGTAGTGTGACTAGCTACGTAGATACGCAGTATTTT.

This rearrangement joins TRBV28 to TRBJ1-5, with a tentative D call TRBD1 (6 bases). CDR1 and CDR2 from the germline V gene are MDHEN and SYDVKM. Trimming removed 5 bases at V and 0 bases at J, with 11 bases between. This CDR3 has 15 residues. The CDR3, as DNA: TGTGCCAGCAGTCCCCAGGGGAATAGCAATCAGCCCCAGCATTTT. It encodes CASSPQGNSNQPQHF.

V gene TRBV7-8 combines with J gene TRBJ2-3, with D unclear. The germline V gene encodes CDR1 SGHVS and CDR2 FQNEAQ. Trimming stripped 3 bases from V and 3 bases from J, with 7 bases between. This CDR3 has 13 amino acids. For the CDR3, the DNA is TGTGCCAGCAGCTTGGCCAGTACAGATACGCAGTATTTT. Residues: CASSLASTDTQYF. Combining the CDR3 with reference TRBV7-8 and TRBJ2-3 gives the whole variable domain GAGVSQSPRYKVAKRGQDVALRCDPISGHVSLFWYQQALGQGPEFLTYFQNEAQLDKSGLPSDRFFAERPEGSVSTLKIQRTQQEDSAVYLCASSLASTDTQYFGPGTRLTVL.

The V and J genes are TRBV5-4 and TRBJ2-7; the match to TRBD2 covers 7 bases. The CDR3 consists of 16 residues. Germline CDR1 SGHNT, CDR2 YYREEE (reference sequence). The junction had 8 bases not matched to a gene; V was cut back by 2 bases and J by 0 bases. In DNA, the CDR3 is TGTGCCAGCAGCTTCGGCGGGGGTACTCTCTCCTACGAGCAGTACTTC. Amino acids: CASSFGGGTLSYEQYF.

The chain combines TRBV5-4 with TRBJ2-5; a possible D gene is TRBD2 (6 bases). The germline gives CDR1 SGHNT, CDR2 YYREEE (reference sequence). Trimming removed 0 bases from V and 5 bases from J, with 14 bases in between. The CDR3 is 15 residues long. The CDR3 region has the DNA TGTGCCAGCAGCTTGGCCACACTAGCCGGGGAGACCCAGTACTTC. Translation: CASSLATLAGETQYF.

The gene calls are TRBV9 and TRBJ2-4, with unresolved D. V dropped 3 bases and J dropped 6 bases, with 7 bases sitting between them. Germline V gene sequence: CDR1 SGDLS, CDR2 YYNGEE. The length of the CDR3 is 12 residues. The DNA of the CDR3 is TGTGCCAGCAGCGCAACGGTAAACATTCAGTACTTC. Its protein product is CASSATVNIQYF.

V and J are TRBV5-1 and TRBJ1-2; 12 nucleotides match TRBD1. CDR3 length: 17 residues. CDR1 is SGHRS and CDR2 is YFSETQ in the germline V gene. The V gene end was trimmed by 2 bases and the J gene end by 2 bases; junction bases not matched to a gene: 7. The CDR3 region has the DNA TGCGCCAGCAGCTTCGGGTTTGGGACAGGGGGCAACTATGGCTACACCTTC. Protein: CASSFGFGTGGNYGYTF.

The rearrangement links TRBV27 to TRBJ2-7, with 7 nucleotides matching TRBD1. The CDR3 is made up of 14 amino acids. J gave up 3 bases and V 7 bases, and 9 bases lay outside the gene matches. The V gene's germline CDR1 is MNHEY and CDR2 SMNVEV (reference sequence). The CDR3 spells CASTPRTGNYEQYF. The CDR3 region has the DNA TGTGCCAGCACTCCTAGGACAGGAAACTACGAGCAGTACTTC.

The chain carries TRBV7-2 and TRBJ2-7; 10 bases fit TRBD2. Germline loops: CDR1 SGHTA, CDR2 FQGNSA. Unmatched junction bases numbered 7, after V lost 8 bases and J lost 0 bases. This CDR3 spans 15 amino acids. The CDR3 sequence is CASASGRASSYEQYF. Here the CDR3 DNA reads TGTGCCAGCGCAAGCGGGAGGGCCAGCTCCTACGAGCAGTACTTC.

This chain joins TRBV5-1 and TRBJ2-1; the D is unclear. Germline V gene lookup returns CDR1 SGHRS and CDR2 YFSETQ. Trimming took off 4 bases at V and 0 bases at J, with 11 bases between the two ends. CDR3 size: 15 residues. CDR3 amino acids: CASSGFKSSYNEQFF. The DNA of the CDR3 is TGCGCCAGCAGCGGCTTCAAAAGCTCCTACAATGAGCAGTTCTTC.

The chain couples TRBV14 to TRBJ2-7; possible D gene TRBD2, 6 bases. The CDR3 covers 15 residues. Trimming cost V 3 bases and J 1 base, with 13 bases left between them. Per the germline V gene, CDR1 is SGHDN and CDR2 is FVKESK. The CDR3 region has the DNA TGTGCCAGCAGCCAGAAGGGACTCCGATCCTACGAGCAGTACTTC. Encoded protein: CASSQKGLRSYEQYF.

This clone has only a few counts. This chain links TRBV4-2 with TRBJ2-5; possibly TRBD2 for D (6 bases). Between the trimmed V and J ends, which lost 4 bases and 3 bases, there was a span of 15 bases. Looked up from germline, CDR1 is LGHNA and CDR2 is YNFKEQ. There are 15 residues in the CDR3. The CDR3 protein is CASSRYRDLKETQYF. As DNA, the CDR3 is TGTGCCAGCAGCCGGTACCGGGACTTGAAAGAGACCCAGTACTTC.

Concerning this clone itself: An end of the junction differs from the germline gene, which may be a read error. This chain joins TRBV7-9 and TRBJ2-5; 8 bases are a match to TRBD1. The CDR3 covers 14 residues. The germline gives CDR1 SEHNR, CDR2 FQNEAQ (reference sequence). The CDR3 nucleotides are TGTGCCACCAGCTTCGGAACCGACAGGGGAAAGGAGTACTTC. This gives the protein CATSFGTDRGKEYF.

There are a few counts of this clone. The chain has TRBV15 and TRBJ2-2; D possibly corresponds to TRBD2 (6 bases). Trimming left V 0 bases short and J 3 bases short, with 8 bases between. The CDR3 runs to 15 residues. The germline V gene encodes CDR1 LNHNV and CDR2 YYDKDF (reference sequence). The CDR3 here is CATSREIADTGELFF. The CDR3 bases are TGTGCCACCAGCAGAGAAATAGCGGACACCGGGGAGCTGTTTTTT.

In this sample, this clone turned up a few times. The chain carries TRBV9 and TRBJ2-5, with 13 bases aligning to TRBD2. CDR1 and CDR2 (germline): SGDLS, YYNGEE. The V segment lost 4 bases and the J segment 7 bases; nucleotides outside the gene matches: 7. This CDR3 has 15 amino acids. This CDR3 is CASSQWTSGSSTQYF. For the CDR3, the DNA is TGTGCCAGCAGCCAGTGGACTAGCGGGAGCTCGACCCAGTACTTC.

In its sample, this clone was seen a few times. This rearrangement joins TRBV30 to TRBJ2-5; D is possibly TRBD1 (6 bases). The CDR3 is 13 amino acids. V was clipped by 0 bases and J by 3 bases, with 8 bases between them. Looked up from germline, CDR1 is GTSNPN and CDR2 is SVGIG (reference sequence). CDR3 protein: CAWSVAGEETQYF. In DNA, the CDR3 is TGTGCCTGGAGTGTGGCAGGGGAAGAGACCCAGTACTTC.